Listed below are T cell receptor beta chains from one sample, sequenced in a study of T cell changes during pregnancy in multiple sclerosis. Generated by immunoSEQ multiplex PCR, the TCRdb table keeps only in-frame clones and is missing some. This sample carries 20,000 to 25,000 clones, roughly 90% of them seen once, and the ten largest clones take approximately 6.3%. Material: CD8+ T cells from peripheral blood mononuclear cells, obtained in the first trimester of pregnancy. The receptors were sampled from a female donor with multiple sclerosis, enrolled in a pregnancy study. The conserved cysteine and the conserved F or W are not part of the CDR3 here. Fields, in order: V gene, clone size, J gene, CDR3 protein. For some rows the clone size is stated as once, few or many, or as a class when expanded; others skip it.

TRBV7-9	NA	TRBJ2-7	ASSSPLAGDPWC
TRBV7-3	NA	TRBJ2-3	ASSLLAGAPTDTQY
TRBV7-8	NA	TRBJ1-4	ASSPRDRGTNEKLF
TRBV25-1	NA	TRBJ2-5	ASSEWWEGQETQY
TRBV4-3	NA	TRBJ2-3	ASSLSTGDTQY
TRBV30	NA	TRBJ2-7	AWGKTGNSYEQY
TRBV25-1	NA	TRBJ2-1	ASSEYIEQF
TRBV19	NA	TRBJ2-2	ASSPLLANTGELF
TRBV7-9	NA	TRBJ2-7	ASSSSGRGYEQY
TRBV5-1	NA	TRBJ1-2	ASSLVRGEVYGYT
TRBV6-1	NA	TRBJ2-7	ASSTGTSGNDEQY
TRBV19	NA	TRBJ1-1	ASRTGNTEAF
TRBV2	NA	TRBJ1-3	ANRDSGNTIY
TRBV29-1	NA	TRBJ2-1	SVEGSSGRLYNEQF
TRBV6-6	once	TRBJ2-3	ASSNTDRGQTDTQY
TRBV6-5	NA	TRBJ1-4	ASSYGRGEKLF
TRBV19	NA	TRBJ2-1	ASSRDRVNEQF